The 27 T cell receptor beta chains given below trace back to one sample, sequenced in a study of blood T cells in healthy people across ages. With a J-beta primer mix and a sample-barcoded 5' primer, a second PCR ran roughly 6 to 11 cycles. From the 5' RACE reads, TCRdb called clonotypes with MiXCR, one entry per CDR3 protein. This sample has around 940,000 distinct CDR3 sequences, with about 51% found just once. What was sequenced was blood. These receptors all stem from a woman in her fifties or sixties in good health.

V is TRBV2 and J is TRBJ2-7; D gene ambiguous. Between the trimmed V and J ends, which lost 0 bases and 1 base, there was a span of 10 bases. There are 15 residues in the CDR3. Germline V CDR1 and CDR2: SNHLY, FYNNEI. The CDR3 loop reads CASSEARTESYEQYF. The CDR3 DNA sequence: TGTGCCAGCAGTGAAGCCAGGACGGAGTCCTACGAGCAGTACTTC. Complete variable domain (other parts from reference TRBV2 and TRBJ2-7): EPEVTQTPSHQVTQMGQEVILRCVPISNHLYFYWYRQILGQKVEFLVSFYNNEISEKSEIFDDQFSVERPDGSNFTLKIRSTKLEDSAMYFCASSEARTESYEQYFGPGTRLTVT.

The J gene is TRBJ2-3, the V gene TRBV24-1, with D possibly being TRBD1 or TRBD2 (5 bases each). V gave up 5 bases and J gave up 2 bases, with 19 bases separating them. CDR1 KGHDR and CDR2 SFDVKD come from the germline V gene. This CDR3 spans 17 amino acids. The CDR3 DNA reads TGTGCCACCAGTGTCGTCGCCTCGGGACGGACCACAGATACGCAGTATTTT. This codes for CATSVVASGRTTDTQYF.

The rearrangement links TRBV4-2 to TRBJ2-1; TRBD2 matches 12 bases. Per germline, CDR1 LGHNA and CDR2 YNFKEQ. V lost 1 base and J lost 9; bases outside the gene matches: 10. The CDR3 runs 17 residues. This CDR3 is CASSQGLAGGSRAEQFF. The CDR3 DNA reads TGTGCCAGCAGCCAAGGCCTAGCGGGAGGGTCTAGGGCTGAGCAGTTCTTC.

Here the CDR3 DNA reads TGCGCCAGCAGCTTGAAATATCGGGACGCCTCTTATGGCTACACCTTC. Translation: CASSLKYRDASYGYTF. The chain joins TRBV5-1 to TRBJ1-2; the D gene is possibly TRBD1 (5 bases). Trimming left V 1 base short and J 5 bases short, with 18 bases between. CDR3 length: 16 residues. CDR1 and CDR2 from the germline V gene are SGHRS and YFSETQ.

The sample holds a few counts of this clonotype. The V call is TRBV7-2, the J call TRBJ2-3; TRBD2 aligns across 7 bases. In germline, CDR1 is SGHTA, CDR2 FQGNSA. The CDR3 consists of 16 residues. V gave up 5 bases and J gave up 2 bases; unmatched junction bases: 10. The CDR3 DNA sequence: TGTGCCAGCAGCCCCAACTCAGCGGGACTCACAGATACGCAGTATTTT. This encodes CASSPNSAGLTDTQYF.

This clonotype occurred once. The chain is built from TRBV7-9 and TRBJ1-6; possible D gene TRBD1, 6 bases. V was shortened by 5 bases and J by 8 bases, with 16 bases between the two germline ends. The germline CDR1 and CDR2 sequences are SEHNR and FQNEAQ (reference sequence). The CDR3 is 15 residues long. CDR3 in amino acids: CASSPGGASYSPLHF. The CDR3 nucleotides are TGTGCCAGCAGCCCGGGGGGGGCTTCCTATTCACCCCTCCACTTT.

The chain uses TRBV18 and TRBJ1-5; 7 nucleotides align to TRBD1. CDR1 and CDR2 (germline): KGHSH, LQKENI. The CDR3 sequence is 15 residues long. V was pared by 3 bases and J by 4 bases, with 6 bases of the junction left unmatched. CDR3 region: CASSPTGYKNQPQHF. Here the CDR3 DNA reads TGTGCCAGCTCACCGACAGGGTATAAGAATCAGCCCCAGCATTTT. Based on the CDR3 plus reference TRBV18 and TRBJ1-5, the full variable domain is NAGVMQNPRHLVRRRGQEARLRCSPMKGHSHVYWYRQLPEEGLKFMVYLQKENIIDESGMPKERFSAEFPKEGPSILRIQQVVRGDSAAYFCASSPTGYKNQPQHFGDGTRLSIL.

J is TRBJ2-1 and V is TRBV7-3; 9 nucleotides match TRBD1. The J call may not be correct, given that the DNA end is closer to TRBJ2-7. The V gene's germline CDR1 is SGHTA and CDR2 FQGTGA. The CDR3 sequence is 15 residues long. CDR3 sequence (DNA): TGTGCCAGCAGCTTAAACGGACAGGGGTACAATGAGCAGTACTTC. It encodes CASSLNGQGYNEQYF.

This clonotype was picked up a small number of times. This rearrangement joins TRBV5-1 to TRBJ1-1, with a weak D call TRBD1 (6 bases). The CDR3 runs to 14 residues. The V end was cut by 1 base, the J end by 3 bases, with 10 bases between. Germline CDR1 SGHRS, CDR2 YFSETQ. The CDR3 DNA reads TGCGCCAGCAGCTTGCAGGGGCACGACACTGAAGCTTTCTTT. Residues: CASSLQGHDTEAFF.

The rearrangement uses TRBV28 and TRBJ2-1, with TRBD1 matching over 9 bases. This CDR3 region has 16 residues. V lost 5 bases and J lost 7; bases outside the gene matches: 12. The germline V gene has CDR1 MDHEN and CDR2 SYDVKM. The CDR3 nucleotides are TGTGCCAGCAGTGCCACCGGGACAGGGTCGAAAAATGAGCAGTTCTTC. This gives the protein CASSATGTGSKNEQFF.

V gene TRBV6-5 combines with J gene TRBJ2-7, with D possibly TRBD2 on 7 matching bases. Per germline, CDR1 MNHEY and CDR2 SVGAGI. This CDR3 is built from 15 residues. The ends were cut back, 5 bases at V and 7 bases at J, with 21 bases in the middle. The chain's CDR3 is CASSNDRTRALEQYF. The CDR3 nucleotides read TGTGCCAGCAGTAACGACAGGACTAGAGCGTTGGAGCAGTACTTC.

This clonotype appeared a few times. This chain connects TRBV10-3 to TRBJ2-7; D remains ambiguous. The J call may be faulty, since TRBJ2-5 better matches the DNA end. The CDR3 contains 13 residues. The V gene's germline CDR1 is ENHRY and CDR2 SYGVKD. In nucleotides, the CDR3 is TGTGCCATCAGAGGCCCGGTGGAGGAGACCCAGTACTTC. Translating gives CAIRGPVEETQYF.

On this clonotype itself: In this CDR3 the conserved last residue, phenylalanine or tryptophan, is missing, so a read error is likely. The V and J genes are TRBV29-1 and TRBJ2-2, with D tentatively TRBD1 (7 bases). There are 15 residues in the CDR3. V lost 6 bases to trimming and J lost 2 bases, with 16 bases between them. The V gene's germline CDR1 is SQVTM and CDR2 ANQGSEA. CDR3 DNA sequence: TGCAGCGTCCTTGGGCAGGGGGGTAACACCGGGGAGCTGTTTTTG. Protein product: CSVLGQGGNTGELFL.

The gene calls are TRBV7-9 and TRBJ2-7; TRBD2 matches 9 bases. With V trimmed by 5 bases and J by 5 bases, 4 bases remained unmatched. The CDR3 covers 13 residues. CDR1 is SEHNR and CDR2 is FQNEAQ in the germline V gene (reference sequence). The CDR3 DNA sequence: TGTGCCAGCAGCAGCGCGGGGGGGCACGAGCAGTACTTC. Protein: CASSSAGGHEQYF.

Details on this clonotype: One junction end disagrees with the germline gene, perhaps due to a read error. The chain recombines TRBV2 with TRBJ2-7; no reliable D call. In germline, CDR1 is SNHLY, CDR2 FYNNEI. This CDR3 is built from 16 residues. The DNA for the CDR3 is TGTGCCAGCAGTGAAGAGAGACCGATTCTCTCCTACGGGCAGTACTTC. It codes for CASSEERPILSYGQYF. Looking up the rest from reference TRBV2 and TRBJ2-7 gives the full variable domain: EPEVTQTPSHQVTQMGQEVILRCVPISNHLYFYWYRQILGQKVEFLVSFYNNEISEKSEIFDDQFSVERPDGSNFTLKIRSTKLEDSAMYFCASSEERPILSYGQYFGPGTRLTVT.

J is TRBJ2-5 and V is TRBV30, with D unresolved. Trimming removed 8 bases from V and 4 bases from J, with 14 bases in between. Germline CDR1 is GTSNPN and CDR2 is SVGIG (reference sequence). The CDR3 is 12 amino acids. The CDR3 DNA is TGTGCCCTCAGGTCCCTGGGAGAGACCCAGTACTTC. This gives the protein CALRSLGETQYF.

J is TRBJ1-1 and V is TRBV7-2, with D maybe TRBD1 (5 bases). The germline V and J ends were trimmed by 0 bases and 4 bases, with 9 bases remaining between them. Germline V gene data show CDR1 as SGHTA and CDR2 as FQGNSA. The CDR3 totals 14 residues. CDR3 coding DNA: TGTGCCAGCAGCTTAGCGCGTGGGGCCACTGAAGCTTTCTTT. Translating gives CASSLARGATEAFF.

Comments on this clonotype: One junction end disagrees with the germline gene, perhaps due to a read error. The chain links TRBV6-1 to TRBJ2-5, with 8 nucleotides matching TRBD2. CDR3 length: 14 residues. Germline assignment: CDR1 MNHNS and CDR2 SASEGT. The CDR3 loop reads CTSSGGLAGETQYF. CDR3 nucleotide sequence: TGTACCAGCAGTGGAGGCCTAGCGGGAGAGACCCAGTACTTC.

The rearrangement links TRBV29-1 to TRBJ1-2; 8 nucleotides agree with TRBD1. Germline CDR1 is SQVTM and CDR2 is ANQGSEA. After removal of 7 bases from V and 5 bases from J, the junction contained 9 bases not matched to a gene. The CDR3 runs to 13 residues. For the CDR3, the DNA is TGCAGCGGCTCCGGGACAGGAGATTATGGCTACACCTTC. Encoded protein: CSGSGTGDYGYTF.

This clonotype was counted once. The chain uses TRBV2 and TRBJ2-7, with D possibly TRBD2 on 6 matching bases. The CDR3 spans 13 residues. Looked up from germline, CDR1 is SNHLY and CDR2 is FYNNEI. With 9 bases removed from V and 0 bases from J, the gap between germline ends came to 12 bases. The chain's CDR3 is CARRLGHSYEQYF. In DNA form, the CDR3 reads TGTGCCAGAAGACTAGGCCACTCCTACGAGCAGTACTTC.

V is TRBV18 and J is TRBJ2-7; weak D call: TRBD2 (5 bases). Trimming cost V 0 bases and J 2 bases, with 11 bases left between them. The germline V gene encodes CDR1 KGHSH and CDR2 LQKENI. This CDR3 has 15 amino acids. Here the CDR3 reads CASSPPDGIPYEQYF. The CDR3 DNA reads TGTGCCAGCTCACCACCGGACGGGATTCCCTACGAGCAGTACTTC.

This chain connects TRBV12-5 to TRBJ2-3; D is tentatively TRBD1 or TRBD2 (5 bases each). CDR3 length equals 13 residues. Germline CDR1 reads LGHNT; CDR2 reads FRNRAP. The CDR3 reads CALDGTYTDTQYF. Here the CDR3 DNA reads TGTGCACTGGACGGGACCTACACAGATACGCAGTATTTT.

The chain recombines TRBV19 with TRBJ2-1; the D is unclear. The CDR3 length is 15 residues. Germline CDR1 reads LNHDA; CDR2 reads SQIVND (reference sequence). Trimming shortened V by 9 bases and J by 5 bases, and 20 bases separated the two germline ends. This CDR3 is CASNLQYGQNNEQFF. The CDR3 DNA follows: TGTGCCAGCAACCTGCAGTACGGTCAGAACAATGAGCAGTTCTTC. Supplemented by reference TRBV19 and TRBJ2-1, the full variable domain reads DGGITQSPKYLFRKEGQNVTLSCEQNLNHDAMYWYRQDPGQGLRLIYYSQIVNDFQKGDIAEGYSVSREKKESFPLTVTSAQKNPTAFYLCASNLQYGQNNEQFFGPGTRLTVL.

This sequence joins TRBV27 and TRBJ2-5, with D possibly being TRBD2 (5 bases). V was clipped by 6 bases and J by 5 bases, with 16 bases between them. Germline assignment: CDR1 MNHEY and CDR2 SMNVEV (reference sequence). This CDR3 has 14 amino acids. This CDR3 reads CASRGRIRDETQYF. The CDR3 nucleotides are TGTGCCAGCAGAGGTCGTATCCGGGATGAGACCCAGTACTTC.

The CDR3, as DNA: TGTGCCAGCAGTGAAACGGACATGAACACTGAAGCTTTCTTT. Its translation is CASSETDMNTEAFF. The chain joins TRBV6-1 to TRBJ1-1; perhaps TRBD1 as D (5 bases). Germline loops: CDR1 MNHNS, CDR2 SASEGT. V lost 2 bases, J lost 0 bases, and 7 bases lay in between. The CDR3 is made up of 14 amino acids.

The rearrangement links TRBV4-1 to TRBJ2-7; 9 nucleotides agree with TRBD1. The V gene end was trimmed by 2 bases and the J gene end by 1 base; junction bases not matched to a gene: 6. The CDR3 extends over 16 amino acids. Germline loops: CDR1 MGHRA, CDR2 YSYEKL. This CDR3 reads CASSQKPGQGSYEQYF. CDR3 nucleotide sequence: TGCGCCAGCAGCCAAAAACCGGGACAGGGATCCTACGAGCAGTACTTC.

This clonotype has just one count. CDR3 sequence (DNA): TGTGCCAGCAGTGAGGACCAAACGGACCCCCTTAATGAAAAACTGTTTTTT. Encoded protein: CASSEDQTDPLNEKLFF. The genes are TRBV2 and TRBJ1-4; no definite D call. This CDR3 has 17 amino acids. The V end lost 3 bases, the J end lost 4 bases, and 18 bases lay between the germline ends. Germline V gene data show CDR1 as SNHLY and CDR2 as FYNNEI.